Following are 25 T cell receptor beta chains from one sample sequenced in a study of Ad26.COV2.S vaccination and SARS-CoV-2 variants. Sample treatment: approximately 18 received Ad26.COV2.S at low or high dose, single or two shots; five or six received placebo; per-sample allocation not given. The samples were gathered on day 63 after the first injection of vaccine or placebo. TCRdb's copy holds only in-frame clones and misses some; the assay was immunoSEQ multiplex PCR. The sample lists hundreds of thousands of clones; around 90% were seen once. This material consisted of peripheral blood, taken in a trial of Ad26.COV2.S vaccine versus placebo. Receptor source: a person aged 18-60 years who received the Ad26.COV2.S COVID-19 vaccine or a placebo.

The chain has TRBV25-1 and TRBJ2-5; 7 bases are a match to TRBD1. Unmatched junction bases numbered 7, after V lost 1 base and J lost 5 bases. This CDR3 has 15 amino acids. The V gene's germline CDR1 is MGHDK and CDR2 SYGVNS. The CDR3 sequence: CASSELGQGDETQYF. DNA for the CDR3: TGTGCCAGCAGTGAATTAGGTCAGGGGGATGAGACCCAGTACTTC. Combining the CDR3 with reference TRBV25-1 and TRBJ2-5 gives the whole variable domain EADIYQTPRYLVIGTGKKITLECSQTMGHDKMYWYQQDPGMELHLIHYSYGVNSTEKGDLSSESTVSRIRTEHFPLTLESARPSHTSQYLCASSELGQGDETQYFGPGTRLLVL.

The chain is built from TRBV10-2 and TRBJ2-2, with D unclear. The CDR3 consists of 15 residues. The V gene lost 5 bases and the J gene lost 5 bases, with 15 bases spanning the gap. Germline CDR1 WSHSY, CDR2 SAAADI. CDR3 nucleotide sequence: TGCGCCAGCAGTCCGACTCCTATAAGGACCGGGGAGCTGTTTTTT. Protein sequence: CASSPTPIRTGELFF.

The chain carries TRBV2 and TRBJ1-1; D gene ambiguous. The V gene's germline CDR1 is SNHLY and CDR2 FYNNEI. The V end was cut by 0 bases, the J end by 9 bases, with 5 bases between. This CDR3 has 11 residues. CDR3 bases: TGTGCCAGCAGTGAAGCTCCTCAAGCTTTCTTT. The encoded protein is CASSEAPQAFF.

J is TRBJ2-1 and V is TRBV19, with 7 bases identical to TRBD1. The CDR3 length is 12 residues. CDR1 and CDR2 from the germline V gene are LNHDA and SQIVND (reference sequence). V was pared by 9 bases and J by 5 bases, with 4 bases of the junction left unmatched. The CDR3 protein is CASWDSHNEQFF. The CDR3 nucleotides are TGTGCCAGCTGGGACAGTCACAATGAGCAGTTCTTC.

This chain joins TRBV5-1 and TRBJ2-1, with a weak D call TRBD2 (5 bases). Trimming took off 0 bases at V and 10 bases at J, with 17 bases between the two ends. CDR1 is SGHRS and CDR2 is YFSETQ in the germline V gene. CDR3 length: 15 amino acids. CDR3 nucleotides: TGCGCCAGCAGCTTGGCCAAGGAGAGGGTGCAGGAGCAGTTCTTC. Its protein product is CASSLAKERVQEQFF.

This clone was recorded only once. CDR3: CASSPPSSSWGEQFF. The CDR3 DNA reads TGTGCCAGCTCACCACCTAGCTCCTCATGGGGTGAGCAGTTCTTC. The chain is built from TRBV18 and TRBJ2-1; no reliable D call. Looked up from germline, CDR1 is KGHSH and CDR2 is LQKENI. CDR3 length: 15 residues. Deletions cut 0 bases from V and 9 bases from J, with 15 bases between.

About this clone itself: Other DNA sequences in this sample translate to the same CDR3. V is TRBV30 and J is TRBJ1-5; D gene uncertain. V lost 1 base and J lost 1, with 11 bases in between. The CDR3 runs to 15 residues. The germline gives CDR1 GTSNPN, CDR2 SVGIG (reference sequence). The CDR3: CAWSEGGGSNQPQHF. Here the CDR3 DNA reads TGTGCCTGGAGTGAGGGAGGAGGGAGCAATCAGCCCCAGCATTTT.

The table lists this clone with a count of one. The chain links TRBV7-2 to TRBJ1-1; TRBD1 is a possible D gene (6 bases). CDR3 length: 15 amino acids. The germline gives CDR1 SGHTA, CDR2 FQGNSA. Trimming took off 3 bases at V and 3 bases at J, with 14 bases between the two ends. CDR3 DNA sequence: TGTGCCAGCAGCTTCCAGGGGACTGGGGACACTGAAGCTTTCTTT. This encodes CASSFQGTGDTEAFF.

CDR3 sequence reads: CASSYRDRGYGYTF. The CDR3 nucleotides read TGTGCCAGCAGTTACCGAGACAGGGGATATGGCTACACCTTC. J is TRBJ1-2 and V is TRBV6-5, with 8 bases aligning to TRBD1. The CDR3 runs to 14 residues. Germline CDR1 MNHEY, CDR2 SVGAGI. V gave up 2 bases and J gave up 5 bases; unmatched junction bases: 4.

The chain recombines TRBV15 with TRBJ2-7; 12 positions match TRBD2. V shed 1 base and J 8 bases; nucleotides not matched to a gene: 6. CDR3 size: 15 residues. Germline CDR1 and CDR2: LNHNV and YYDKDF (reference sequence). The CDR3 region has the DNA TGTGCCACCAGCAGAGGGACTAGCGGGGAGGGGAAGCAGTACTTC. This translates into CATSRGTSGEGKQYF.

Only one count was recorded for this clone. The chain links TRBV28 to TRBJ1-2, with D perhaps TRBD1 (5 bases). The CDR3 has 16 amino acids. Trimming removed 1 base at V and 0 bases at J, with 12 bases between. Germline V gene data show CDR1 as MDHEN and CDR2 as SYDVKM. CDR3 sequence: CASSLLGGGPNYGYTF. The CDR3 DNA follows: TGTGCCAGCAGTTTATTGGGGGGGGGACCTAACTATGGCTACACCTTC.

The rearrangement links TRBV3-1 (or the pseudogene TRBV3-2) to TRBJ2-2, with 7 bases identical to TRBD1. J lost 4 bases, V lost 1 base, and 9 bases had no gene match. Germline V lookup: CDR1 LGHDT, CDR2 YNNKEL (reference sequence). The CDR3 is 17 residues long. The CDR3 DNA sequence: TGTGCCAGCAGCCAAGCGAAAGCAGGGGGTCCCACCGGGGAGCTGTTTTTT. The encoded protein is CASSQAKAGGPTGELFF.

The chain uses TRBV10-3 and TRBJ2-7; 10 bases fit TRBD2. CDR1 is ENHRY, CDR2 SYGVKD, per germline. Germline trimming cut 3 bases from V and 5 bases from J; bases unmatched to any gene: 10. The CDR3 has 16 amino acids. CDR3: CAISDPSSGSWNEQYF. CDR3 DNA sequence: TGTGCCATCAGTGACCCTTCTAGCGGGAGCTGGAACGAGCAGTACTTC.

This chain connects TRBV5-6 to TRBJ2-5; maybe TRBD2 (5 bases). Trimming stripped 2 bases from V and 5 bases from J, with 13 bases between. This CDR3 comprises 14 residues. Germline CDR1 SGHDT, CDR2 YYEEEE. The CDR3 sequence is CASSFSKGGETQYF. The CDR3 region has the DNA TGTGCCAGCAGCTTTTCCAAGGGCGGGGAGACCCAGTACTTC.

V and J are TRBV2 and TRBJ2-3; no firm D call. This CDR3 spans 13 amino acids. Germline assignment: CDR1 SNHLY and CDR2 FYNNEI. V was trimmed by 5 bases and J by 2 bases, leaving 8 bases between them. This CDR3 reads CASSTDHTDTQYF. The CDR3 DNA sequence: TGTGCCAGCAGTACGGACCACACAGATACGCAGTATTTT.

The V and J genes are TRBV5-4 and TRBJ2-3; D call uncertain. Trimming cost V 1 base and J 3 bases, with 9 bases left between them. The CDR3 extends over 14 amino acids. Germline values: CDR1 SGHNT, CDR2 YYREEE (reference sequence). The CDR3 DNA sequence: TGTGCCAGCAGCTTGCCCTACAAAACAGATACGCAGTATTTT. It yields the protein CASSLPYKTDTQYF.

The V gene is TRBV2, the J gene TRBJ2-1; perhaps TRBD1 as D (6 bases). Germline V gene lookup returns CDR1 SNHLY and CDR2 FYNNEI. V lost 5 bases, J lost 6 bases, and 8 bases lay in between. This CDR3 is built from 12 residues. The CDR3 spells CASSLGGNEQFF. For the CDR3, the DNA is TGTGCCAGCAGTTTAGGGGGCAATGAGCAGTTCTTC.

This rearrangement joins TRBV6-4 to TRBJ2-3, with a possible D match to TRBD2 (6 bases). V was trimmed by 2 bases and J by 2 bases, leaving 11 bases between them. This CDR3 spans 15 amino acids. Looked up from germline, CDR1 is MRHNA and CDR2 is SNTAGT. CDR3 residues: CASSDTAGPTDTQYF. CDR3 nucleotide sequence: TGTGCCAGCAGTGACACTGCGGGACCCACAGATACGCAGTATTTT.

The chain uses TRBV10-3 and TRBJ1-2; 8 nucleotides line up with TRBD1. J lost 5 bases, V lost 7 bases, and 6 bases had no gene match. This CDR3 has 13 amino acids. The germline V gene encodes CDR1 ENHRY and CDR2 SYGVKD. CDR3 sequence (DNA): TGTGCCATCATTGGACAGGGCGAATATGGCTACACCTTC. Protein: CAIIGQGEYGYTF.

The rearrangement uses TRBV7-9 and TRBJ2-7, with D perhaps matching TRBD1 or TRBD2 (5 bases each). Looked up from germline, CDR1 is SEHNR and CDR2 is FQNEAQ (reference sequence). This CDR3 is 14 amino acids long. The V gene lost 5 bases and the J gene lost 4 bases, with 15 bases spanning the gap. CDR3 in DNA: TGTGCCAGCAGCCGGGACGGCGGCCCTTACGAGCAGTACTTC. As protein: CASSRDGGPYEQYF.

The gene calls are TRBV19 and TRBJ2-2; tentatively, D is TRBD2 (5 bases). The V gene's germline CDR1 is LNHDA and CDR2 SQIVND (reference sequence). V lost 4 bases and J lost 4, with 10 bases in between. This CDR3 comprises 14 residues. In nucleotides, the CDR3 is TGTGCCAGTAGTAGCGCGGGCCTCACCGGGGAGCTGTTTTTT. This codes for CASSSAGLTGELFF.

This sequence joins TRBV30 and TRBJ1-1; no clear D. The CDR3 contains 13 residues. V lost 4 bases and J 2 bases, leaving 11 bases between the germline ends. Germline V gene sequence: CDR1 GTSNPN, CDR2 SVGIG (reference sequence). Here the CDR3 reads CAWKPDLNTEAFF. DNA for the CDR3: TGTGCCTGGAAACCGGACCTAAACACTGAAGCTTTCTTT. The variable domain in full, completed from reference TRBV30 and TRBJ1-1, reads SQTIHQWPATLVQPVGSPLSLECTVEGTSNPNLYWYRQAAGRGLQLLFYSVGIGQISSEVPQNLSASRPQDRQFILSSKKLLLSDSGFYLCAWKPDLNTEAFFGQGTRLTVV.

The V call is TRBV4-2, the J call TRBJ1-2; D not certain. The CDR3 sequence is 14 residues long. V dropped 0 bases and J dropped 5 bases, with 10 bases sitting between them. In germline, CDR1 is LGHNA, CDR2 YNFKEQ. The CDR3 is CASSQEGIAYGYTF. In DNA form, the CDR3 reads TGTGCCAGCAGCCAAGAAGGGATAGCGTATGGCTACACCTTC.

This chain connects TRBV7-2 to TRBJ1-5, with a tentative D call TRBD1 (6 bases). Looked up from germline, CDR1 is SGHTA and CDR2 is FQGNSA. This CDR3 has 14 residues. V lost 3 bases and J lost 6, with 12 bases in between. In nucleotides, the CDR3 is TGTGCCAGCAGCTTCACAGGGTCGGGTCAGCCCCAGCATTTT. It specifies CASSFTGSGQPQHF.

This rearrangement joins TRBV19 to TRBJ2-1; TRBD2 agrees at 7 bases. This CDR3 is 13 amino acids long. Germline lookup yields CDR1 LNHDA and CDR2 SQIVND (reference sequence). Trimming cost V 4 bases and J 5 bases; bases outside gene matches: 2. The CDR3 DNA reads TGTGCCAGTAGTAGCGGGGGAGACAATGAGCAGTTCTTC. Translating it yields CASSSGGDNEQFF.